Sequencing of this T cell receptor beta chain was carried out in a study of T-cell reconstitution after alpha-beta-depleted transplantation in children. This clonotype occurred many times. V was shortened by 7 bases and J by 2 bases, with 14 bases between the two germline ends. The germline V gene encodes CDR1 SGHRS and CDR2 YFSETQ. This CDR3 has 14 residues. Preparation of the TCRbeta library involved a method that used unique molecular identifiers. TCRdb re-analysed the PCR reads in MiXCR, keeping a single row per CDR3 protein. Altogether just under 550,000 distinct CDR3 sequences are present, 18% being singletons, with the ten largest covering around 3.3%.

The starting material was PBMCs from the stem cell graft donor, obtained from the stem cell graft. The gene calls are TRBV5-1 and TRBJ2-3; D may be TRBD1 (5 bases). This clonotype originated in a human donor who donated a stem cell graft to a child with acute lymphoblastic leukemia. CDR3: CASSLGVSTDTQYF. The CDR3 region has the DNA TGCGCCAGCTCTCTAGGGGTTTCCACAGATACGCAGTATTTT.